The source of this T cell receptor beta chain is a study of T-cell memory formation after mild COVID-19. Study-level findings and limits: Pre-infection memory already had some responding clones, implying cross-reactive memory joined.

TCRdb passed the 5' RACE reads through MiXCR, listing each CDR3 protein once. The sample lists approximately 450,000 distinct CDR3 sequences, around a sixth seen once, with approximately 13% in the top ten. Germline-derived CDR1 and CDR2 are MNHEY and SVGAGI. The CDR3 is 12 residues long. V shed 5 bases and J shed 3 bases, with 8 bases lying between them. This clonotype has just a few counts. Its antigen is undetermined. The specimen was PBMCs or a T cell subset sorted from them (not recorded which). This chain uses TRBV6-5 with TRBJ2-7, with D maybe TRBD2 (6 bases). This receptor was identified in an adult woman who had mild COVID-19 (a few samples of this study predate the infection). Cell type and time point are not known. The CDR3 DNA sequence: TGTGCCAGCAGTGAGGGAGGCTACGAGCAGTACTTC. This codes for CASSEGGYEQYF.